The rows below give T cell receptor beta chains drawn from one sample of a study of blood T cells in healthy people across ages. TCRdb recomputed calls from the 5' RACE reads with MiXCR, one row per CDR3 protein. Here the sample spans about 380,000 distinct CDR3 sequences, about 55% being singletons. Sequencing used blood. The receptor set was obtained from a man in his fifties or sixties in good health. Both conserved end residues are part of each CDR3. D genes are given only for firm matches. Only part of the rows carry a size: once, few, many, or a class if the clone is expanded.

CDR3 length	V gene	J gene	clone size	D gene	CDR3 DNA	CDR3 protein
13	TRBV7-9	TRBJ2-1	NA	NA	TGTGCCAGCAGCCGCGTTGGGGCTAACGAGCAGTTCTTC	CASSRVGANEQFF
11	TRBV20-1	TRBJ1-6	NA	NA	TGCAGTGCTACGGGAAATTCACCCCTCCACTTT	CSATGNSPLHF
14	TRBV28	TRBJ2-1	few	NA	TGTGCCAGCACCGTGGGGAGCTCCTACAATGAGCAGTTCTTC	CASTVGSSYNEQFF
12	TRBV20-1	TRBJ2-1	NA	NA	TGCAGTGCTCCGCGCTCCTACAATGAGCAGTTCTTC	CSAPRSYNEQFF
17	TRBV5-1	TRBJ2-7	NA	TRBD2	TGCGCCAGCAGCTTGGTAGCGGGGGGGCCTTCGACCTACGAGCAGTACTTC	CASSLVAGGPSTYEQYF
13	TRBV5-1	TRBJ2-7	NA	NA	TGCGCCAGCAGCGCGTTACCCTTCTACGAGCAGTACTTC	CASSALPFYEQYF
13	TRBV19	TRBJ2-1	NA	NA	TGTGCCAGTAGCCCCCCGCCGAGCCTTGAGCAGTTCTTC	CASSPPPSLEQFF
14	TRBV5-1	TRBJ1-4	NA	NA	TGCGCCAGCAGCCTTGGGGGTACTAATGAAAAACTGTTTTTT	CASSLGGTNEKLFF
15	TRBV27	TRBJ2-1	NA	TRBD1	TGTGCCAGCAGTTTAGCCCGTACAGGGGTACGGGAGCAGTTCTTC	CASSLARTGVREQFF
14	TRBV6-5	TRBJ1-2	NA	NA	TGTGCCAGCCGTGGGGGGGGCGGGAACTATGGCTACACCTTC	CASRGGGGNYGYTF
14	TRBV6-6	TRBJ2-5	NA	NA	TGTGCCAGCAGTTACCCCGAGGCTGGGGAGACCCAGTACTTC	CASSYPEAGETQYF
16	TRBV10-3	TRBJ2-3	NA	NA	TGTGCCATCAGTGAGGGCTTAGGGTTGCTAGTGGATACGCAGTATTTT	CAISEGLGLLVDTQYF
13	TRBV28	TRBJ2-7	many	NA	TGTGCCAGCATTGGGGACTCCGGTTACGAGCAGTACTTC	CASIGDSGYEQYF
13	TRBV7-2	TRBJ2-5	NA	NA	TGTACCAGCACTCGGGCGCGGCAAGAGACCCAGTACTTC	CTSTRARQETQYF
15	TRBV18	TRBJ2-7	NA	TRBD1	TGTGCCAGTTCACCGATCCGGGACAGAACCTACGAGCAGTACTTC	CASSPIRDRTYEQYF
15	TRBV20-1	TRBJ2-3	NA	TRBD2	TGCAGTGCTAGACAAGCGGGGGGGCCTCCAGATACGCAGTATTTT	CSARQAGGPPDTQYF
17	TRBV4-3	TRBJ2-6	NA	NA	TGCGCCAGCAGCCAAGATGGGGCAATCTCTGGGGCCAACGTCCTGACTTTC	CASSQDGAISGANVLTF
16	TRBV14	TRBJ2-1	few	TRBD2	TGTGCCAGCAGAGCGGGGGCCTCGAGCTCCTACAATGAGCAGTTCTTC	CASRAGASSSYNEQFF
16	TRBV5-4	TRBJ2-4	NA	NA	TGTGCCAGCAGCTTGGCTGGCGGGGGCGCCAAAAACATTCAGTACTTC	CASSLAGGGAKNIQYF
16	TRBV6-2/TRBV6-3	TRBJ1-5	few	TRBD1	TGTGCCAGCAGTTCCCGACACGGGACAGTCAATCAGCCCCAGCATTTT	CASSSRHGTVNQPQHF
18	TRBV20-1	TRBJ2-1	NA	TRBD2	TGCAGTGCTAGAGACGGCACCCACGCGGGAGGTAGGAGCAATGAGCAGTTCTTC	CSARDGTHAGGRSNEQFF
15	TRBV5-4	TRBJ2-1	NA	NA	TGTGCCAGCAGCTTGGTAAGGGCGTCCTACAATGAGCAGTTCTTC	CASSLVRASYNEQFF
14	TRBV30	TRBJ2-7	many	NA	TGTGCCTGGACTAACGGGGCGGTCCCCTCCGAGCAGTACTTC	CAWTNGAVPSEQYF
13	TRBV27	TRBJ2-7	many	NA	TGTGCCAGCAGTTTCCCTGGGGGGTTCGAGCAGTACTTC	CASSFPGGFEQYF
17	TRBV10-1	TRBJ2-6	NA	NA	TGCGCCAGTTGGCGGGGACAGGCAATGGGGAGGGCCAACATCCTGACTTTC	CASWRGQAMGRANILTF
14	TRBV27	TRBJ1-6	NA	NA	TGTGCCAGCAGTTTAGGGGGGCTTAATTCACCCCTCCACTTT	CASSLGGLNSPLHF
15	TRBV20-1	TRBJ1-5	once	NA	TGCAGTGCTAGCCCCCGGGGCCTCGACACGGGGCCCCAGCATTTT	CSASPRGLDTGPQHF
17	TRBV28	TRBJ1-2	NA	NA	TGTGCCAGCAGTTTATCCGATTTGAGACAGTATAACTATGGCTACACCTTC	CASSLSDLRQYNYGYTF
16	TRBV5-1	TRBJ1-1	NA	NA	TGCGCCAGCAGCCCCCGGGTCGGGGGGAACTCGGGTGAAGCTTTCTTT	CASSPRVGGNSGEAFF
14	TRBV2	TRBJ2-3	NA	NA	TGTGCCAGCAGTCCCCGACTGTCCCAAGATACGCAGTATTTT	CASSPRLSQDTQYF
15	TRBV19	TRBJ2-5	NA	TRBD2	TGTGCCAGTAGGCCTACTAGCGGGAGGGGAGAGACCCAGTACTTC	CASRPTSGRGETQYF
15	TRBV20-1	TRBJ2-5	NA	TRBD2	TGCAGTGCCCAAACGCCGGGGGGGGCTAGAGAGACCCAGTACTTC	CSAQTPGGARETQYF
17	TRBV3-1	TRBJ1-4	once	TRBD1	TGTGCCAGCAGCCAAGATCGGAGGGGGCGTAAGGGTGAAAAACTGTTTTTT	CASSQDRRGRKGEKLFF
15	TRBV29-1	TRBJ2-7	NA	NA	TGCAGCGTGACCTTGGGGGCTAGCGGATACAATGAGCAGTACTTC	CSVTLGASGYNEQYF
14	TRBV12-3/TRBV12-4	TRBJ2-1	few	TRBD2	TGTGCCAGCAGTCCCGGGACTAGCCTCAATGAGCAGTTCTTC	CASSPGTSLNEQFF
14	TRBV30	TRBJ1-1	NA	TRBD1	TGTGCCTGGAGTGAAGGACAGGCCTCTTGGGAAGCTTTCTTT	CAWSEGQASWEAFF
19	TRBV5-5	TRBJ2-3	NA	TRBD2	TGTGCCAGCAGCCCCCGTCGAGGGACTAGCGGGGGCATCACAGATACGCAGTATTTT	CASSPRRGTSGGITDTQYF
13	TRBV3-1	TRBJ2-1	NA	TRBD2	TGTGCCAGCAGCCAAAGACTAGCGTATGAGCAGTTCTTC	CASSQRLAYEQFF
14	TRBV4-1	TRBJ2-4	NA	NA	TGCGCCAGCAGCCAAGAACGGGGCTGGGGGGAGCAGTACTTC	CASSQERGWGEQYF
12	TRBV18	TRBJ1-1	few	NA	TGTGCCAGCTCACCCAGGACTGGGGAAGCTTTCTTT	CASSPRTGEAFF
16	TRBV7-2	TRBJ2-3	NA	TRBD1	TGTGCCAGCAGCACAGGAAGGGGACAGGGTGTAGATACGCAGTATTTT	CASSTGRGQGVDTQYF
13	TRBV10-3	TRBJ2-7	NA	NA	TGTGCCATCAGCGCGGTTACTCCCTACGAGCAGTACTTC	CAISAVTPYEQYF
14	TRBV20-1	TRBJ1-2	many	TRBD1	TGCAGTGCTAGCTTCCCGGGACAGGGTGATGGCTACACCTTC	CSASFPGQGDGYTF
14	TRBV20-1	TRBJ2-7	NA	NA	TGCAGTGCTAGGGCTACGGACGTAGGGGGCGAGCAGTACTTC	CSARATDVGGEQYF
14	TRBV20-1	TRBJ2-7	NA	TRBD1	TGCAGTGCTAGAGATGCACAGGGGGTTTACGAGCAGTACTTC	CSARDAQGVYEQYF
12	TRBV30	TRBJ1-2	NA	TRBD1	TGTGCCTGGATTACAGGGGGGCTTGGCTACACCTTC	CAWITGGLGYTF
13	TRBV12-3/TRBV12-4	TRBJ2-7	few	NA	TGTGCCAGCAGTTTCCGTTCCTCCTACGAGCAGTACTTC	CASSFRSSYEQYF
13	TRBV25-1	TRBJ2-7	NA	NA	TGTGCCAGCAGTGATGTTCGGAACTACGAGCAGTACTTC	CASSDVRNYEQYF
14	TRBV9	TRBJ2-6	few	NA	TGTGCCAGCAGCGTAGAGGGGGAACCCAACGTCCTGACTTTC	CASSVEGEPNVLTF
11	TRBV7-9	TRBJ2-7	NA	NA	TGTGCCAGCAGCTTTAACAACGAGCAGTACTTC	CASSFNNEQYF
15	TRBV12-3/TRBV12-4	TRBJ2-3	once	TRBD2	TGTGTCAGCAGGGGACTAGCTCAAGCCACAGATACGCAGTATTTT	CVSRGLAQATDTQYF
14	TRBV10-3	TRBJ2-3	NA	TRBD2	TGTGCCATCAGTGTCGGCGGGAGAGCAGATACGCAGTATTTT	CAISVGGRADTQYF
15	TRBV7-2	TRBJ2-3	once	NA	TGTGCCAGCAGCTTAGGCGCCTCAGGGGCAGATACGCAGTATTTT	CASSLGASGADTQYF
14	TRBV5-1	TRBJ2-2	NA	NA	TGCGCCAGCAGCTTGGCGGTAAACACCGGGGAGCTGTTTTTT	CASSLAVNTGELFF
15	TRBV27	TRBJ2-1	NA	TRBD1	TGTGCCAGCAGTCCCGGGACAGGGCCCCACAATGAGCAGTTCTTC	CASSPGTGPHNEQFF
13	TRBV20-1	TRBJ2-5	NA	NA	TGCAGTGCTAGCCAGGGGTACCAAGAGACCCAGTACTTC	CSASQGYQETQYF
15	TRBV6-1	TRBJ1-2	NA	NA	TGTGCCAGCAGTGAAGCGCCGGGGAGGCCCTATGGCTACACTTTC	CASSEAPGRPYGYTF
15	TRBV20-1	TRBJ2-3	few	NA	TGCAGTGCTAGCCCTTTGTCGGGGTACACAGATACGCAGTATTTT	CSASPLSGYTDTQYF
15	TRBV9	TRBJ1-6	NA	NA	TGTGCCAGCAGGGGTGAGGCAGACTATAATTCACCCCTCCACTTT	CASRGEADYNSPLHF
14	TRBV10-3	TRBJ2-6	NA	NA	TGTGCCATCAGTGTAGGGACTGGGGCCAACGTCCTGACTTTC	CAISVGTGANVLTF